Reported below is one T cell receptor beta chain. Time point reported: newly diagnosed GD, antithyroid drugs for less than 3 months. PBMC RNA was the source of the TCR library. These data come from a study of regulatory T cells in long-lasting Graves disease. Germline CDR1 and CDR2: SNHLY and FYNNEI. After removal of 6 bases from V and 3 bases from J, the junction contained 9 bases not matched to a gene. The CDR3 runs to 15 residues. CDR3 regions were amplified by Arm-PCR using iRepertoire HTBI primers to build TCR beta libraries. TCRdb analysed the multiplex PCR reads with MiXCR anew, one entry per CDR3 protein. The sample lists about 430,000 distinct CDR3 sequences, over 14% occurring once. The sample was also linked to a second study, of T cells in Graves' hyperthyroidism and ophthalmopathy.

This TCR came from a woman in her thirties or forties with Graves disease. This chain uses TRBV2 with TRBJ2-7; TRBD1 aligns across 9 bases. This material consisted of peripheral blood mononuclear cells (PBMCs), taken at new diagnosis, from a patient treated with antithyroid drugs. CDR3 sequence: CASSGVGQGVYEQYF. The CDR3 DNA is TGTGCCAGCAGCGGGGTGGGACAGGGAGTCTACGAGCAGTACTTC. Using reference TRBV2 and TRBJ2-7 for the parts outside the CDR3, the full variable domain is EPEVTQTPSHQVTQMGQEVILRCVPISNHLYFYWYRQILGQKVEFLVSFYNNEISEKSEIFDDQFSVERPDGSNFTLKIRSTKLEDSAMYFCASSGVGQGVYEQYFGPGTRLTVT.